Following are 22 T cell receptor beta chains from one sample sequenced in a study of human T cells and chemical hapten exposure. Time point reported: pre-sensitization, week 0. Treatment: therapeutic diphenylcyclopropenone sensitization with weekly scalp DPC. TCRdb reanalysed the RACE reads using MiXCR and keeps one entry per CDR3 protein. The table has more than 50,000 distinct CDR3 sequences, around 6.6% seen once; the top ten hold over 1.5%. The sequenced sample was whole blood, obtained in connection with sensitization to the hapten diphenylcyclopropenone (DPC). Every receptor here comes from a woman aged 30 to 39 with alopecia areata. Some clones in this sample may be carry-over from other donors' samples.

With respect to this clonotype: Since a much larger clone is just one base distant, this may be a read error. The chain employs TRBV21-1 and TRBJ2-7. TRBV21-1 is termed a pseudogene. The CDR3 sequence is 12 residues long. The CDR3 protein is CGSSKAIYEQYF. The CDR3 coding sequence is TGTGGCAGCAGCAAAGCTATCTACGAGCAGTACTTC.

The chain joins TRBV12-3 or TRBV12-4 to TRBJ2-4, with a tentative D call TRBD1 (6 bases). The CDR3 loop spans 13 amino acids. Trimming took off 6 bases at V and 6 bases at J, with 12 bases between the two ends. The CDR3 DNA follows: TGTGCCAGCAGCCCGGGACATCTAAACATTCAGTACTTC. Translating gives CASSPGHLNIQYF.

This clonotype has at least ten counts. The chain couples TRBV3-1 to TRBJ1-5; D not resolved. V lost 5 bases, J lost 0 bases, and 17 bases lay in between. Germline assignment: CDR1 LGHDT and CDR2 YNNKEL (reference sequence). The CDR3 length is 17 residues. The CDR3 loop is CASSSGGGQASNQPQHF. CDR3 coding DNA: TGTGCCAGCAGCAGCGGTGGCGGGCAAGCTAGCAATCAGCCCCAGCATTTT. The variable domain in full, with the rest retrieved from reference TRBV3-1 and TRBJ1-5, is DTAVSQTPKYLVTQMGNDKSIKCEQNLGHDTMYWYKQDSKKFLKIMFSYNNKELIINETVPNRFSPKSPDKAHLNLHINSLELGDSAVYFCASSSGGGQASNQPQHFGDGTRLSIL.

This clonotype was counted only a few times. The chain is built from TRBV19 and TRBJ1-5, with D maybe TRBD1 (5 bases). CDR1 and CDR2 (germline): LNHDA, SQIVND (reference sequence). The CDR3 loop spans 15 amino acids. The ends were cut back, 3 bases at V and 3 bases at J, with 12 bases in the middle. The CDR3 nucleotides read TGTGCCAGTAGTATGCGGGGAGGGGTCAATCAGCCCCAGCATTTT. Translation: CASSMRGGVNQPQHF.

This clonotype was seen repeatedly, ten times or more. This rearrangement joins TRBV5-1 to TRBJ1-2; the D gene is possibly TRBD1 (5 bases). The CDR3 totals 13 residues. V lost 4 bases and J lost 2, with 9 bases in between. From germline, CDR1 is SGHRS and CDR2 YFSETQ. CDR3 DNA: TGCGCCAGCAGCGGGGACCCCAACTATGGCTACACCTTC. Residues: CASSGDPNYGYTF. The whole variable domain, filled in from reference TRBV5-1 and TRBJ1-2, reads KAGVTQTPRYLIKTRGQQVTLSCSPISGHRSVSWYQQTPGQGLQFLFEYFSETQRNKGNFPGRFSGRQFSNSRSEMNVSTLELGDSALYLCASSGDPNYGYTFGSGTRLTVV.

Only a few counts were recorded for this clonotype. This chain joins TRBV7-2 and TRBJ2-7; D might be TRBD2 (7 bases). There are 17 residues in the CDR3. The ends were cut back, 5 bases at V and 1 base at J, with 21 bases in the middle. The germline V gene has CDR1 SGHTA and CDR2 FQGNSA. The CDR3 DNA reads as TGTGCCAGCAGCCGCGCACTGGGGGGGGGGCGGTCCTACGAGCAGTACTTC. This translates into CASSRALGGGRSYEQYF.

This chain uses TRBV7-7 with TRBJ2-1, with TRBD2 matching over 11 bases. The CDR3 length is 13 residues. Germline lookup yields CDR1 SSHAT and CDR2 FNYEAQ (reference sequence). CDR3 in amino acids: CASSGGAYNEQFF. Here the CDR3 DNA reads TGTGCTAGTAGCGGGGGGGCGTACAATGAGCAGTTCTTC.

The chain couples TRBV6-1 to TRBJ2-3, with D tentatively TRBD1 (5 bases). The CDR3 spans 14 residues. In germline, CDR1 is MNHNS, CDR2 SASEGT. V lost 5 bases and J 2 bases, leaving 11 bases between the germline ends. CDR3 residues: CASSRGPNTDTQYF. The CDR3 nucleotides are TGTGCCAGCAGTAGGGGTCCAAACACAGATACGCAGTATTTT.

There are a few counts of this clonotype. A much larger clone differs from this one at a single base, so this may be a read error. The CDR3, as DNA: TGCAGCGTCCACACCCCGGGCCAGGGCGGGGATGAGCAGTTCTTC. Translated: CSVHTPGQGGDEQFF. This rearrangement joins TRBV29-1 to TRBJ2-1; D is perhaps TRBD2 (6 bases). Trimming stripped 6 bases from V and 8 bases from J, with 23 bases between. Germline CDR1 and CDR2: SQVTM and ANQGSEA. CDR3 size: 15 residues.

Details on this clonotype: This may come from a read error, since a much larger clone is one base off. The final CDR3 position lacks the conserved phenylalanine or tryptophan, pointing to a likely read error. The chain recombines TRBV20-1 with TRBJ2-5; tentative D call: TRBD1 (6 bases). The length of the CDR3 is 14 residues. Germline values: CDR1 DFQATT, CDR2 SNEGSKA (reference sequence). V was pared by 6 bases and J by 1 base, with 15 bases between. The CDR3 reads CSAKDRLSQETQYL. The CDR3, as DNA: TGCAGTGCCAAAGACAGGCTAAGCCAAGAGACCCAGTACCTC.

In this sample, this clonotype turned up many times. CDR3 nucleotide sequence: TGCAGTGCTAGAGGCAGGGTCGTCCCAGATACGCAGTATTTT. This encodes CSARGRVVPDTQYF. This chain links TRBV20-1 with TRBJ2-3; possible D gene TRBD1, 5 bases. Germline V gene data show CDR1 as DFQATT and CDR2 as SNEGSKA (reference sequence). Deletions cut 1 base from V and 4 bases from J, with 12 bases between. The CDR3 contains 14 residues.

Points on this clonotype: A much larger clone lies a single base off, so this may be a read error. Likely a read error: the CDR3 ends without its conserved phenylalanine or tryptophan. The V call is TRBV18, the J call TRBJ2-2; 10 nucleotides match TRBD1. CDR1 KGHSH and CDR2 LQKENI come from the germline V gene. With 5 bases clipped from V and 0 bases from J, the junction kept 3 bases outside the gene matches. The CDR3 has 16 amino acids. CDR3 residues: CASSKTGGANTGELFS. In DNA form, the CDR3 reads TGTGCCAGCTCAAAGACAGGGGGCGCGAACACCGGGGAGCTGTTTTCT.

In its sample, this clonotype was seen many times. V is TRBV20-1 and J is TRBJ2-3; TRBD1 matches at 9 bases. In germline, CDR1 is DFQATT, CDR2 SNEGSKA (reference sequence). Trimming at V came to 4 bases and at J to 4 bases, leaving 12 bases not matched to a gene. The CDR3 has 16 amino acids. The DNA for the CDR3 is TGCAGTGCTACAGCAATTTTCCGGGACAGGGCAGATACGCAGTATTTT. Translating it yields CSATAIFRDRADTQYF.

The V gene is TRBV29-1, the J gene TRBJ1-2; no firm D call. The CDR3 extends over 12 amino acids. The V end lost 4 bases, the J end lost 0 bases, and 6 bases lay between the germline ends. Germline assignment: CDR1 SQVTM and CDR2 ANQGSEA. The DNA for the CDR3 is TGCAGCGTTGTTCTGTCTAACTATGGCTACACCTTC. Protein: CSVVLSNYGYTF.

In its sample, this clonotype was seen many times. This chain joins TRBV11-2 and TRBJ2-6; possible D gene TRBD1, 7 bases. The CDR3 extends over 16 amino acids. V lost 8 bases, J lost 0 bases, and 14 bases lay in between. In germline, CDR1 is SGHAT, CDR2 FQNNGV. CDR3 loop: CASGRGAFSGANVLTF. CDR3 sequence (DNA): TGTGCCAGCGGCAGGGGGGCCTTCTCTGGGGCCAACGTCCTGACTTTC. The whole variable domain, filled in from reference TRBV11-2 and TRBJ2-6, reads EAGVAQSPRYKIIEKRQSVAFWCNPISGHATLYWYQQILGQGPKLLIQFQNNGVVDDSQLPKDRFSAERLKGVDSTLKIQPAKLEDSAVYLCASGRGAFSGANVLTFGAGSRLTVL.

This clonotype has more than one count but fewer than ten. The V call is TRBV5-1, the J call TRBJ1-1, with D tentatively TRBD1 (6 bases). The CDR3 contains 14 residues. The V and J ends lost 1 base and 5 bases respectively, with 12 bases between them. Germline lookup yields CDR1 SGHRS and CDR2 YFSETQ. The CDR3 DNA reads TGCGCCAGCAGCTTGAAGGGGGGACGGACTGAAGCTTTCTTT. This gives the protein CASSLKGGRTEAFF.

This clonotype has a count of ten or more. DNA of the CDR3: TGCAGTGCTAGTTATATACCCACAGATACGCAGTATTTT. It encodes CSASYIPTDTQYF. This chain links TRBV20-1 with TRBJ2-3; D ambiguous. Trimming removed 3 bases from V and 2 bases from J, with 9 bases in between. CDR1 DFQATT and CDR2 SNEGSKA come from the germline V gene (reference sequence). The length of the CDR3 is 13 residues.

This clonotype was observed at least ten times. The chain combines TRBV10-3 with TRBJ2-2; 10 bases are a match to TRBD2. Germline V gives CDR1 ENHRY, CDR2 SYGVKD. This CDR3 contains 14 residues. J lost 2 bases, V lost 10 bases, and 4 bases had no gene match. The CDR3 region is CATIAGGNTGELFF. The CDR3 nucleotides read TGTGCCACCATAGCGGGGGGAAACACCGGGGAGCTGTTTTTT.

CDR3 region: CASSYDRVNQPQHF. As DNA, the CDR3 is TGTGCCAGCAGCTACGACAGGGTAAATCAGCCCCAGCATTTT. V gene TRBV7-9 combines with J gene TRBJ1-5; 7 nucleotides line up with TRBD1. The CDR3 runs to 14 residues. V trimming: 4 bases; J trimming: 4 bases; junction bases outside the gene matches: 4. From germline, CDR1 is SEHNR and CDR2 FQNEAQ (reference sequence).

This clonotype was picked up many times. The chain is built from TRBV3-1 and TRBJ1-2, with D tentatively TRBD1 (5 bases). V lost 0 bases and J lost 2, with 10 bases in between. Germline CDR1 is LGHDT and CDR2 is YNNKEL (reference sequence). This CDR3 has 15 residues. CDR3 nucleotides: TGTGCCAGCAGCCAAGATACAGGCCGGAACTATGGCTACACCTTC. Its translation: CASSQDTGRNYGYTF.

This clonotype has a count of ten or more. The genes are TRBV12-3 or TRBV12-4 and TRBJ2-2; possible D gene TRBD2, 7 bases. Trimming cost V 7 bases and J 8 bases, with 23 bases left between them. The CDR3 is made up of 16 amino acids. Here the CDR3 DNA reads TGTGCCAGCACCCTGGGGAGGGGGTCCGCCACTGGGGAGCTGTTTTTT. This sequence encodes CASTLGRGSATGELFF.

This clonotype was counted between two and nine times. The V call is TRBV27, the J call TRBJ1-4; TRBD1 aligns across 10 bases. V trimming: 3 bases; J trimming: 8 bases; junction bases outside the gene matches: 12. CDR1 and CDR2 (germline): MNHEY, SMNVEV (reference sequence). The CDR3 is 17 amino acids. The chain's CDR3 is CASSFGVPGTGVEKLFF. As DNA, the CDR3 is TGTGCCAGCAGTTTCGGAGTACCAGGGACAGGGGTCGAAAAACTGTTTTTT.